Sequencing of this T cell receptor beta chain was carried out in a study of OX40 agonist ivuxolimab in advanced cancers. Study as a whole: Therapy given before enrollment (anti-PD-1, anti-PD-L1 or anti-CTLA-4) was allowed, and 30% to 50% had some.

Study observations and caveats: At 0.1 to 3.0 mg/kg, clonal expansion of CD4+ and CD8+ blood T cells had occurred by week 6.

Regarding this clone: The target antigen is unknown.

Sequencing was performed with immunoSEQ multiplex PCR; in TCRdb, only in-frame clones are kept and a portion is missing. The table lists under 85,000 clones, roughly nine tenths of them singletons, with 4.5% to 5% in the top ten. V was pared by 6 bases and J by 4 bases, with 4 bases of the junction left unmatched. In germline, CDR1 is SQVTM, CDR2 ANQGSEA. The CDR3 is made up of 12 amino acids. The investigators sampled blood at baseline, at cycle 4 day 1, and at cycle 7 day 1. The chain combines TRBV29-1 with TRBJ2-5; 8 bases agree with TRBD1. The source is an adult with an advanced solid tumor such as melanoma, head and neck, liver or kidney cancer. Sequenced material: CD4+ or CD8+ T cells sorted from blood, taken in a trial of the OX40 agonist ivuxolimab. The CDR3 DNA follows: TGCAGCGTGGACAGGGCGGGAGAGACCCAGTACTTC. This gives the protein CSVDRAGETQYF. Full variable domain (rest looked up from reference TRBV29-1 and TRBJ2-5): SAVISQKPSRDICQRGTSLTIQCQVDSQVTMMFWYRQQPGQSLTLIATANQGSEATYESGFVIDKFPISRPNLTFSTLTVSNMSPEDSSIYLCSVDRAGETQYFGPGTRLLVL.